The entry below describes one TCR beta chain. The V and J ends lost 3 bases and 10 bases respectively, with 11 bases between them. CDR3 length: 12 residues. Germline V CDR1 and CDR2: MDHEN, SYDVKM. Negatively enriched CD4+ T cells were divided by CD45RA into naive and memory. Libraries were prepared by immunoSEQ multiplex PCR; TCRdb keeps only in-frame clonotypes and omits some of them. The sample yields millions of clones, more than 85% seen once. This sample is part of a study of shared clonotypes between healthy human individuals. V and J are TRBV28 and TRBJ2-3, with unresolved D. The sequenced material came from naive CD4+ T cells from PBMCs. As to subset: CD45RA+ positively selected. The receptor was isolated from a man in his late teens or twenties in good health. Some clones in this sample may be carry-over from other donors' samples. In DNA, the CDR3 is TGTGCCAGCAGTTTGGGGTCTCTGCCGCAGTATTTT. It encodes CASSLGSLPQYF.